The 31 T cell receptor beta chains reported below all come from one sample, sequenced in a study of T cell responses to AZD1222 COVID-19 vaccine. Data came from immunoSEQ multiplex PCR; TCRdb stores just in-frame clones and leaves some out. The repertoire holds 90,000 to 95,000 clones, 86% seen once, with more than 8.5% in the top ten. This specimen consisted of peripheral blood, obtained on day 0 of AZD1222 vaccination. Source of these receptors: an adult in good health.

This chain joins TRBV12-3 or TRBV12-4 and TRBJ2-2, with D hard to call. V shed 2 bases and J shed 7 bases, with 8 bases lying between them. CDR3 length: 13 amino acids. CDR3 residues: CASSLSPGGELFF. In DNA form, the CDR3 reads TGTGCCAGCAGTTTATCCCCCGGCGGGGAGCTGTTTTTT.

The chain employs TRBV11-3 and TRBJ2-7, with D maybe TRBD2 (6 bases). The CDR3 has 16 residues. Germline V gene sequence: CDR1 SGHNT, CDR2 YENEEA. Between the trimmed V and J ends, which lost 3 bases and 7 bases, there was a span of 22 bases. The CDR3 here is CASSLGSGGSTREQYF. The CDR3 coding sequence is TGTGCCAGCAGCTTGGGATCAGGAGGGAGTACGAGGGAGCAGTACTTC.

This clone was counted only a few times. For the CDR3, the DNA is TGTGCCAGCAGCTTGGATGGGACGGGAAATTCACCCCTCCACTTT. Residues: CASSLDGTGNSPLHF. The J gene is TRBJ1-6, the V gene TRBV5-5; D is possibly TRBD1 (5 bases). Trimming cost V 0 bases and J 7 bases, with 11 bases left between them. The CDR3 runs to 15 residues. Per germline, CDR1 SGHKS and CDR2 YYEKEE (reference sequence). The whole variable domain, filled in from reference TRBV5-5 and TRBJ1-6, reads DAGVTQSPTHLIKTRGQQVTLRCSPISGHKSVSWYQQVLGQGPQFIFQYYEKEERGRGNFPDRFSARQFPNYSSELNVNALLLGDSALYLCASSLDGTGNSPLHFGNGTRLTVT.

The chain joins TRBV1 to TRBJ1-4. TRBV1 is a recognized pseudogene. This CDR3 region has 16 residues. The CDR3 region has the DNA TGCACCAGCAGCCAACCCCCGTTTCGGGGTGATGAAAAACTGTTTTTT. It encodes CTSSQPPFRGDEKLFF.

The V gene is TRBV7-9, the J gene TRBJ1-1; TRBD1 might be the D (6 bases). V gave up 5 bases and J gave up 1 base, with 8 bases separating them. CDR1 and CDR2 from the germline V gene are SEHNR and FQNEAQ (reference sequence). CDR3 length equals 13 residues. The CDR3 sequence is CASSRQANTEAFF. CDR3 nucleotide sequence: TGTGCCAGCAGCCGACAGGCGAACACTGAAGCTTTCTTT.

The V gene is TRBV20-1, the J gene TRBJ2-3; perhaps TRBD2 as D (6 bases). The CDR3 sequence is 14 residues long. The germline CDR1 and CDR2 sequences are DFQATT and SNEGSKA (reference sequence). The V end was cut by 3 bases, the J end by 1 base, with 11 bases between. In DNA form, the CDR3 reads TGCAGTGCTAGTTCAGCGGGTCGCACAGATACGCAGTATTTT. Amino acid sequence: CSASSAGRTDTQYF.

The rearrangement uses TRBV2 and TRBJ1-3, with a weak D call TRBD1 (6 bases). The CDR3 has 14 amino acids. The germline gives CDR1 SNHLY, CDR2 FYNNEI. The V gene lost 2 bases and the J gene lost 4 bases, with 9 bases spanning the gap. CDR3 in amino acids: CASSEQGNGNTIYF. CDR3 bases: TGTGCCAGCAGTGAACAGGGGAACGGAAACACCATATATTTT.

V is TRBV19 and J is TRBJ1-1; possibly TRBD1 for D (5 bases). With 5 bases removed from V and 3 bases from J, the gap between germline ends came to 10 bases. From germline, CDR1 is LNHDA and CDR2 SQIVND (reference sequence). The CDR3 totals 13 residues. The CDR3 protein is CASSPLGHTEAFF. The CDR3 coding sequence is TGTGCCAGTAGTCCGTTGGGACACACTGAAGCTTTCTTT.

The chain carries TRBV5-1 and TRBJ2-1, with a tentative D call TRBD1 (6 bases). The CDR3 loop spans 15 amino acids. In germline, CDR1 is SGHRS, CDR2 YFSETQ. With 0 bases removed from V and 3 bases from J, the gap between germline ends came to 10 bases. The DNA for the CDR3 is TGCGCCAGCAGCTTGGTAGGACAGAGCTACAATGAGCAGTTCTTC. It is translated as CASSLVGQSYNEQFF.

V and J are TRBV25-1 and TRBJ1-1; 7 bases match TRBD1. The germline V gene encodes CDR1 MGHDK and CDR2 SYGVNS. The CDR3 sequence is 13 residues long. The V gene end was trimmed by 6 bases and the J gene end by 3 bases; junction bases not matched to a gene: 4. CDR3 bases: TGTGCCAGCAGCATTACAGGGGACACTGAAGCTTTCTTT. Translating it yields CASSITGDTEAFF.

The chain carries TRBV19 and TRBJ1-5; D is perhaps TRBD1 (5 bases). CDR3 length: 13 residues. Germline lookup yields CDR1 LNHDA and CDR2 SQIVND (reference sequence). With 5 bases removed from V and 5 bases from J, the gap between germline ends came to 10 bases. This chain's CDR3 is CASSPTADQPQHF. In DNA, the CDR3 is TGTGCCAGTAGTCCGACAGCCGATCAGCCCCAGCATTTT. The variable domain in full, with the rest retrieved from reference TRBV19 and TRBJ1-5, is DGGITQSPKYLFRKEGQNVTLSCEQNLNHDAMYWYRQDPGQGLRLIYYSQIVNDFQKGDIAEGYSVSREKKESFPLTVTSAQKNPTAFYLCASSPTADQPQHFGDGTRLSIL.

This chain connects TRBV6-5 to TRBJ1-2; weak D call: TRBD1 (6 bases). The CDR3 sequence is 14 residues long. Germline CDR1 MNHEY, CDR2 SVGAGI. V gave up 5 bases and J gave up 4 bases, with 14 bases separating them. CDR3 nucleotides: TGTGCCAGCAGTACGACAGGATCCGGCTATGGCTACACCTTC. It translates to CASSTTGSGYGYTF.

A few counts support this clone. The chain employs TRBV28 and TRBJ1-2; D gene uncertain. Trimming removed 1 base from V and 2 bases from J, with 8 bases in between. The germline gives CDR1 MDHEN, CDR2 SYDVKM. This CDR3 comprises 14 residues. CDR3 sequence (DNA): TGTGCCAGCAGTTTATTCGAACGGAACTATGGCTACACCTTC. As protein: CASSLFERNYGYTF.

In its sample, this clone was seen a few times. The gene calls are TRBV7-6 and TRBJ2-1, with 9 bases fitting TRBD2. CDR1 is SGHVS and CDR2 is FNYEAQ in the germline V gene. This CDR3 is built from 16 residues. The ends lost 1 base at V and 7 bases at J; junction bases unmatched: 8. Written as DNA, the CDR3 is TGTGCCAGCAGCTTAGTAGCGGGAGTAGGAAGGAATGAGCAGTTCTTC. This gives the protein CASSLVAGVGRNEQFF.

The chain is built from TRBV5-4 and TRBJ2-6; D not certain. Per the germline V gene, CDR1 is SGHNT and CDR2 is YYREEE (reference sequence). Trimming left V 1 base short and J 0 bases short, with 2 bases between. The CDR3 spans 14 residues. In DNA, the CDR3 is TGTGCCAGCAGCTTGCCCTCTGGGGCCAACGTCCTGACTTTC. Translated: CASSLPSGANVLTF.

This chain connects TRBV5-1 to TRBJ1-2; 7 bases map to TRBD1. Germline V gene data show CDR1 as SGHRS and CDR2 as YFSETQ. This CDR3 is 13 amino acids long. V dropped 5 bases and J dropped 3; count of bases not matched to a gene: 4. CDR3 nucleotide sequence: TGCGCCAGCAGTCAAGGACAGGACTATGGCTACACCTTC. Protein product: CASSQGQDYGYTF.

The genes are TRBV11-2 and TRBJ2-1, with a weak D call TRBD2 (6 bases). V was trimmed by 0 bases and J by 2 bases, leaving 11 bases between them. CDR3 length: 16 amino acids. Germline lookup yields CDR1 SGHAT and CDR2 FQNNGV. The CDR3 sequence is CASSLDLGSAYNEQFF. The DNA of the CDR3 is TGTGCCAGCAGCTTAGATCTCGGGAGTGCCTACAATGAGCAGTTCTTC.

The chain links TRBV7-2 to TRBJ2-1, with 8 nucleotides matching TRBD2. Germline CDR1 reads SGHTA; CDR2 reads FQGNSA. This CDR3 is 15 amino acids long. J gave up 5 bases and V 5 bases, and 8 bases lay outside the gene matches. CDR3 protein: CASSRERAGDNEQFF. The CDR3 DNA is TGTGCCAGCAGCCGGGAAAGAGCGGGAGACAATGAGCAGTTCTTC.

CDR3 residues: CSVESRGSKNYGYTF. The CDR3, as DNA: TGCAGCGTTGAATCGAGGGGCTCCAAGAACTATGGCTACACCTTC. V is TRBV29-1 and J is TRBJ1-2, with D possibly TRBD1 on 5 matching bases. Germline V gene lookup returns CDR1 SQVTM and CDR2 ANQGSEA. Trimming cost V 2 bases and J 2 bases, with 15 bases left between them. This CDR3 region has 15 residues.

This sequence joins TRBV7-2 and TRBJ1-6; D gene unclear. Germline CDR1 SGHTA, CDR2 FQGNSA. Deletions cut 3 bases from V and 8 bases from J, with 8 bases between. This CDR3 is 13 amino acids long. CDR3 sequence (DNA): TGTGCCAGCAGCTTTAGTTTCGATTCACCCCTCCACTTT. This gives the protein CASSFSFDSPLHF.

This rearrangement joins TRBV12-3 or TRBV12-4 to TRBJ1-1; TRBD1 is a possible D gene (5 bases). V lost 2 bases to trimming and J lost 6 bases, with 10 bases between them. This CDR3 has 13 residues. The CDR3 is CASSLQGWAEAFF. The CDR3 nucleotides read TGTGCCAGCAGTTTACAGGGTTGGGCTGAAGCTTTCTTT.

DNA for the CDR3: TGTGCCAGCAGCATACCGGTGGAGGATACGCAGTATTTT. The encoded protein is CASSIPVEDTQYF. This chain links TRBV5-5 with TRBJ2-3; D is unresolved. This CDR3 is 13 amino acids long. V lost 4 bases to trimming and J lost 6 bases, with 12 bases between them. Germline assignment: CDR1 SGHKS and CDR2 YYEKEE (reference sequence).

V gene TRBV3-1 (or the pseudogene TRBV3-2) combines with J gene TRBJ2-2, with D possibly TRBD1 on 5 matching bases. The germline V gene has CDR1 LGHDT and CDR2 YNNKEL (reference sequence). The CDR3 has 15 residues. Trimming pared 2 bases from V and 2 bases from J, leaving 9 bases between. The CDR3 DNA sequence: TGTGCCAGCAGCCAATGGGGCCCCAACACCGGGGAGCTGTTTTTT. Protein sequence: CASSQWGPNTGELFF.

The chain links TRBV19 to TRBJ1-5; D unclear. Germline lookup yields CDR1 LNHDA and CDR2 SQIVND (reference sequence). V lost 3 bases and J lost 7, with 10 bases in between. The length of the CDR3 is 13 residues. CDR3 in amino acids: CASSIWSEQPQHF. The CDR3 region has the DNA TGTGCCAGTAGTATTTGGTCGGAACAGCCCCAGCATTTT.

This chain joins TRBV5-4 and TRBJ1-3; TRBD1 is a possible D gene (5 bases). Trimming shortened V by 3 bases and J by 5 bases, and 9 bases separated the two germline ends. The CDR3 covers 13 residues. CDR1 SGHNT and CDR2 YYREEE come from the germline V gene (reference sequence). Here the CDR3 reads CASSSGFRNTIYF. The CDR3 DNA reads TGTGCCAGCAGCTCAGGGTTTAGAAACACCATATATTTT. The variable domain in full, with the rest retrieved from reference TRBV5-4 and TRBJ1-3, is ETGVTQSPTHLIKTRGQQVTLRCSSQSGHNTVSWYQQALGQGPQFIFQYYREEENGRGNFPPRFSGLQFPNYSSELNVNALELDDSALYLCASSSGFRNTIYFGEGSWLTVV.

The rearrangement links TRBV25-1 to TRBJ2-3; 8 nucleotides match TRBD2. Germline V gene sequence: CDR1 MGHDK, CDR2 SYGVNS. The CDR3 is 16 residues long. Trimming at V came to 3 bases and at J to 0 bases, leaving 5 bases not matched to a gene. This CDR3 reads CASSDSGGRSTDTQYF. For the CDR3, the DNA is TGTGCCAGCAGTGACAGCGGGGGCCGCAGCACAGATACGCAGTATTTT.

The chain couples TRBV5-6 to TRBJ1-1; no firm D call. The germline CDR1 and CDR2 sequences are SGHDT and YYEEEE. The CDR3 has 14 residues. The germline V and J ends were trimmed by 2 bases and 1 base, with 9 bases remaining between them. In DNA, the CDR3 is TGTGCCAGCAGCTTTCTCCAATCGAACACTGAAGCTTTCTTT. Translated, it gives CASSFLQSNTEAFF.

This rearrangement joins TRBV19 to TRBJ1-1; tentative D call: TRBD1 (6 bases). Trimming removed 5 bases at V and 1 base at J, with 14 bases between. The CDR3 is 15 residues long. Germline-derived CDR1 and CDR2 are LNHDA and SQIVND (reference sequence). This CDR3 reads CASSPGGRGNTEAFF. As DNA, the CDR3 is TGTGCCAGTAGTCCGGGGGGCCGGGGGAACACTGAAGCTTTCTTT.

This clone turned up a few times. V is TRBV7-9 and J is TRBJ1-2, with no clear D. Germline V CDR1 and CDR2: SEHNR, FQNEAQ (reference sequence). V lost 5 bases to trimming and J lost 8 bases, with 9 bases between them. This CDR3 region has 11 residues. CDR3 nucleotide sequence: TGTGCCAGCAGCCCAAACTTAGGCTACACCTTC. Protein product: CASSPNLGYTF.

This sequence joins TRBV28 and TRBJ1-1; 8 bases line up with TRBD1. This CDR3 comprises 15 residues. The trim removed 6 bases at V and 8 bases at J, leaving 14 bases unmatched. Germline CDR1 is MDHEN and CDR2 is SYDVKM. The CDR3, as DNA: TGTGCCAGCAGGGCTCCGACCGGGACAGGACCCGAAGCTTTCTTT. Translated, it gives CASRAPTGTGPEAFF.

The chain combines TRBV3-1 (or the pseudogene TRBV3-2) with TRBJ1-2; 12 bases fit TRBD1. CDR3 size: 17 residues. From germline, CDR1 is LGHDT and CDR2 YNNKEL (reference sequence). J was trimmed by 4 bases and V by 3 bases; bases with no gene match: 9. The CDR3 loop is CASSHRDRGRYAYGYTF. The CDR3 coding sequence is TGTGCCAGCAGCCACCGGGACAGGGGGCGGTATGCCTATGGCTACACCTTC.